Listed here are 7 T cell receptor beta chains from one sample, sequenced in a study of blood T cell repertoires in COVID-19. Profiling relied on immunoSEQ multiplex PCR, and the TCRdb table lists in-frame clones only, not all of them. This table holds hundreds of thousands of clones, 70% to 90% found once. The sequenced material came from peripheral blood. These receptors originate from an elderly man with acute or convalescent COVID-19.

The chain couples TRBV7-2 to TRBJ1-5; a weak D match, TRBD1 (6 bases). This CDR3 region has 16 residues. Germline CDR1 is SGHTA and CDR2 is FQGNSA. Trimming took off 4 bases at V and 7 bases at J, with 20 bases between the two ends. Written as DNA, the CDR3 is TGTGCCAGCAGCTCATCCCTTACAGGGTCGGTCCAGCCCCAGCATTTT. Residues: CASSSSLTGSVQPQHF.

This clone appeared a few times. This sequence joins TRBV7-2 and TRBJ2-7; 13 bases are a match to TRBD2. The germline V gene has CDR1 SGHTA and CDR2 FQGNSA. V lost 2 bases, J lost 3 bases, and 13 bases stayed unmatched. The length of the CDR3 is 19 residues. The CDR3 region has the DNA TGTGCCAGCAGCTTAATAAAACCGGGACTAGCGGGGAGGGTCTACGAGCAGTACTTC. Its translation is CASSLIKPGLAGRVYEQYF. Full variable domain (outside the CDR3, taken from reference TRBV7-2 and TRBJ2-7): GAGVSQSPSNKVTEKGKDVELRCDPISGHTALYWYRQSLGQGLEFLIYFQGNSAPDKSGLPSDRFSAERTGGSVSTLTIQRTQQEDSAVYLCASSLIKPGLAGRVYEQYFGPGTRLTVT.

The V call is TRBV25-1, the J call TRBJ1-5, with unresolved D. V lost 1 base and J 3 bases, leaving 10 bases between the germline ends. The CDR3 length is 15 residues. In germline, CDR1 is MGHDK, CDR2 SYGVNS. CDR3 nucleotides: TGTGCCAGCAGTGAATCCACGGGTTCCAATCAGCCCCAGCATTTT. It is translated as CASSESTGSNQPQHF. The variable domain in full, with the rest retrieved from reference TRBV25-1 and TRBJ1-5, is EADIYQTPRYLVIGTGKKITLECSQTMGHDKMYWYQQDPGMELHLIHYSYGVNSTEKGDLSSESTVSRIRTEHFPLTLESARPSHTSQYLCASSESTGSNQPQHFGDGTRLSIL.

The chain recombines TRBV5-1 with TRBJ1-1; a weak D match, TRBD1 (6 bases). The CDR3 contains 14 residues. Germline V CDR1 and CDR2: SGHRS, YFSETQ. V shed 4 bases and J shed 9 bases, with 19 bases lying between them. In nucleotides, the CDR3 is TGCGCCAGCAGCCAGCCGGACAGAAAAAACCAAGCTTTCTTT. It is translated as CASSQPDRKNQAFF.

This chain links TRBV7-2 with TRBJ1-1; D remains unclear. There are 14 residues in the CDR3. The germline V and J ends were trimmed by 4 bases and 2 bases, with 11 bases remaining between them. CDR1 SGHTA and CDR2 FQGNSA come from the germline V gene. In DNA, the CDR3 is TGTGCCAGCAGCTCGAGCCTATCCAACACTGAAGCTTTCTTT. It specifies CASSSSLSNTEAFF.

This chain uses TRBV24-1 with TRBJ2-1; TRBD2 matches at 9 bases. Germline V gene lookup returns CDR1 KGHDR and CDR2 SFDVKD. The V and J ends lost 8 bases and 3 bases, in that order; junction bases with no gene match: 4. This CDR3 region has 14 residues. The CDR3 sequence is CATKAGGNYNEQFF. CDR3 sequence (DNA): TGTGCCACCAAAGCGGGGGGTAACTACAATGAGCAGTTCTTC.

V gene TRBV9 combines with J gene TRBJ2-7, with 8 bases fitting TRBD2. Germline CDR1 and CDR2: SGDLS and YYNGEE. V lost 0 bases and J lost 2; bases outside the gene matches: 7. CDR3 size: 16 residues. CDR3: CASSVGSGGSPYEQYF. The CDR3 DNA sequence: TGTGCCAGCAGCGTAGGGTCGGGGGGGTCGCCCTACGAGCAGTACTTC.